This T cell receptor beta chain was documented in a study of cytomegalovirus exposure and HLA in healthy donors. V trimming: 6 bases; J trimming: 8 bases; junction bases outside the gene matches: 11. Looked up from germline, CDR1 is MNHNY and CDR2 is SVGAGI (reference sequence). The CDR3 loop spans 14 amino acids. Study-level results: CMV antigen specificity of a few CMV-associated chains was confirmed in vitro.

Note on this clone: Its antigen is not identified.

Sequencing used immunoSEQ multiplex PCR; TCRdb keeps in-frame clones, though not all of them. The table includes about 150,000 clones, almost 85% detected once. The chain employs TRBV6-6 and TRBJ1-2; 8 positions agree with TRBD1. This clonotype was obtained from a man aged 30 to 45 in good health and CMV-seropositive. The sample consisted of PBMCs. CDR3 protein: CASRGKQGVEGYTF. DNA for the CDR3: TGTGCCAGCAGGGGAAAACAGGGGGTAGAGGGCTACACCTTC.